This T cell receptor (beta chain) was profiled in a study of blood T cell repertoires in COVID-19. Overall study: The samples span acute and convalescent COVID-19 from the United States, Italy and Spain. Sources were T cells, B-cell-depleted T cells, or PBMCs; the material itself was cDNA or gDNA.

This clone was detected once. Methods used by the authors: By means of reference gene primer amplification, nucleated cell counts were estimated. Only in-frame clones appear in the TCRdb table, and some are missing; sequencing was by immunoSEQ multiplex PCR. V and J calls and clone size come straight from that table; D and trimming were deduced from the DNA. The sample lists under 200,000 clones; 86% were seen once. The CDR3 has 14 amino acids. Germline CDR1 is SGHRS and CDR2 is YFSETQ. The ends lost 3 bases at V and 8 bases at J; junction bases unmatched: 10. The rearrangement uses TRBV5-1 and TRBJ1-2; 7 bases fit TRBD1. The sequence derives from a man between 40 and 49 years old with acute COVID-19. Sequenced material: PBMCs or T cells enriched from blood (not recorded which). CDR3 in DNA: TGCGCCAGCAGCTGGGGAGACAGGGCGGACGGCTACACCTTC. Protein sequence: CASSWGDRADGYTF.